Reported below is one TCR beta chain. No DNA is shown, since the ends of the CDR3 on it are uncertain; the CDR3 is the one TCRdb lists. TCRdb's copy holds only in-frame clones and misses some; the assay was immunoSEQ multiplex PCR. The table shows about 120,000 clones, with approximately 88% occurring only once. This sample was taken from a study of cytomegalovirus exposure and HLA in healthy donors. Sequenced material: PBMCs. The receptor comes from a woman aged 18 to 35 in good health and CMV-seropositive.

Here the CDR3 reads CASSTSDRGTYEQYF. This sequence joins TRBV27 and TRBJ2-7; the DNA was not compared with TRBD1, the D call given in the table. The CDR3 totals 15 residues, both ends included. Per germline, CDR1 MNHEY and CDR2 SMNVEV (reference sequence).